This T cell receptor (beta chain) was sequenced during a study of CXCR3-negative and CXCR3-positive naive CD8 T cells. It was by 5' RACE with UMI labels that the TRB cDNA libraries were prepared. TCRdb re-called the 5' RACE reads and gives one entry per CDR3 protein, without DNA. The sample has roughly 56,000 distinct CDR3 sequences. Per germline, CDR1 LGHNA and CDR2 YSLEER. The CDR3 is 16 amino acids. Study-level results: Naive subsets showed comparable surface CD5, and TCR interaction strength was also inferred from TRB CDR3 physicochemistry. CXCR3-positive naive cells had TRB CDR3s that were more hydrophobic than CXCR3-negative naive cells had. With CXCR3 expression partially decreased after cryopreservation, most assays relied on fresh PBMCs.

In the case of this clonotype: Its antigen is still unknown.

Sequenced input: naive CXCR3- CD8+ T cells from blood. Subset reported: CD45RO-CCR7+CD27+CD95- naive CD8+ T cells lacking CXCR3 (TNR3-). The sequence came from a human donor in good health. Some clones in this sample may be carry-over from other donors' samples. V and J are TRBV4-3 and TRBJ1-6; the TRBD1 assignment by TCRdb is unverifiable without DNA. The CDR3 here is CASSQVAGAANSPLHF.